The rows below give T cell receptor beta chains drawn from one sample of a study of blood T cell repertoires in COVID-19. Generated by immunoSEQ multiplex PCR, the TCRdb table keeps only in-frame clones and is missing some. The sample holds about 260,000 clones, over 75% seen once. Sequencing was performed on peripheral blood. These receptors were obtained from a human donor in a cohort sampled during active COVID-19. Both conserved end residues are part of each CDR3. A D gene is named only where the DNA matches it firmly. Size values are once, few and many counts, or a class for expanded clones, and some rows have none.

d_call j_call clone_size v_call cdr3_length cdr3_aa cdr3_nt
TRBD1 TRBJ1-5 NA TRBV6-6 15 CASSSWDRSNQPQHF TGTGCCAGCAGTTCCTGGGACAGGAGCAATCAGCCCCAGCATTTT
NA TRBJ2-1 once TRBV7-8 15 CASSLEQGKYNEQFF TGTGCCAGCAGCTTGGAGCAGGGGAAATACAATGAGCAGTTCTTC
TRBD1 TRBJ2-4 NA TRBV5-6 15 CASSSIDRDQNIQYF TGTGCCAGCAGCTCAATCGACAGGGACCAAAACATTCAGTACTTC
TRBD1 TRBJ1-6 NA TRBV6-5 15 CASRGQGRHNSPLHF TGTGCCAGCAGGGGACAGGGAAGGCATAATTCACCCCTCCACTTT
NA TRBJ1-6 NA TRBV9 14 CASSSSSYNSPLHF TGTGCCAGCAGCTCCAGCTCCTATAATTCACCCCTCCACTTT
TRBD2 TRBJ2-3 NA TRBV29-1 15 CSFISGRVGTDTQYF TGCAGCTTCATTAGCGGGAGGGTTGGGACAGATACGCAGTATTTT
NA TRBJ2-5 NA TRBV28 13 CASSLPSLETQYF TGTGCCAGCAGTTTACCTAGTTTGGAGACCCAGTACTTC
TRBD1 TRBJ1-2 NA TRBV27 15 CASSPLGTGKYGYTF TGTGCCAGCAGTCCGTTGGGGACAGGGAAATATGGCTACACCTTC
TRBD2 TRBJ2-5 once TRBV4-2 18 CASSPSISLLAGEETQYF TGTGCCAGCAGCCCAAGTATCTCCTTACTAGCGGGAGAAGAGACCCAGTACTTC
NA TRBJ1-1 NA TRBV14 16 CASSQEWWSGVKEAFF TGTGCCAGCAGCCAAGAATGGTGGTCGGGGGTGAAAGAAGCTTTCTTT
TRBD1 TRBJ2-5 NA TRBV24-1 16 CATSEPGTGVRETQYF TGTGCCACCAGTGAACCCGGGACAGGGGTACGAGAGACCCAGTACTTC
TRBD1 TRBJ1-1 NA TRBV2 15 CASSRGDRGRTEAFF TGTGCCAGCAGTAGGGGGGACAGGGGTCGGACTGAAGCTTTCTTT
TRBD1 TRBJ2-7 NA TRBV6-6 15 CASSYRQGVSYEQYF TGTGCCAGCAGTTACCGACAGGGAGTTTCCTACGAGCAGTACTTC
NA TRBJ1-6 once TRBV6-2/TRBV6-3 14 CASSSDIGHSPLHF TGTGCCAGCAGTTCAGACATCGGTCATTCACCCCTCCACTTT
NA TRBJ2-1 NA TRBV5-1 16 CASSLPVLAGYNEQFF TGCGCCAGCAGCTTGCCAGTTTTGGCGGGCTACAATGAGCAGTTCTTC
NA TRBJ1-2 NA TRBV29-1 15 CSVEDHRASNYGYTF TGCAGCGTTGAAGATCACAGGGCATCTAACTATGGCTACACCTTC
TRBD2 TRBJ2-2 NA TRBV9 16 CASSDGLAAITGELFF TGTGCCAGCAGCGACGGACTAGCGGCCATCACCGGGGAGCTGTTTTTT
NA TRBJ2-5 NA TRBV6-5 13 CASSPRQEETQYF TGTGCCAGCAGCCCACGACAGGAAGAGACCCAGTACTTC
TRBD1 TRBJ1-3 few TRBV3-1/TRBV3-2 15 CASSQKGGVGNTIYF TGTGCCAGCAGCCAAAAAGGGGGCGTTGGAAACACCATATATTTT
NA TRBJ1-2 few TRBV7-2 14 CASSLSTANYGYTF TGTGCCAGCAGCTTATCTACAGCTAACTATGGCTACACCTTC
NA TRBJ1-2 few TRBV6-1 14 CASSDRSLDYGYTF TGTGCCAGCAGTGATCGTTCTCTTGACTATGGCTACACCTTC
NA TRBJ2-7 NA TRBV6-1 13 CASSETALHEQYF TGTGCCAGCAGTGAGACAGCGCTACACGAGCAGTACTTC